This TCR beta chain came from a study of circulating CD8 cells and anti-PD-1 response in melanoma. Study as a whole: About 50% of the 13 melanoma patients received first-line anti-PD-1 therapy.

From live CD3+CD8+TCRalphabeta+ cells, four PD-1 and/or TIGIT subsets were sorted. The QIAseq Immune Repertoire TCR panel built the libraries from approximately 16 ng of total RNA. From the reads, TCRdb called clonotypes with MiXCR, one entry per CDR3 protein. Of approximately 1,600 distinct CDR3 sequences listed, about 9.3% are singletons. By proportion, this clonotype is large. Its antigen is not known. This CDR3 is 15 amino acids long. The germline CDR1 and CDR2 sequences are SQVTM and ANQGSEA. V lost 2 bases to trimming and J lost 3 bases; unmatched junction nucleotides: 9. Study-level points and caveats: No tumor material was available, so peptide assays assessed reactivity. DNEG was most diverse; TIGIT repertoires were least diverse. Only baseline and M1 samples entered the published repertoire comparisons.

The chain recombines TRBV29-1 with TRBJ1-1, with 7 nucleotides matching TRBD1. The specimen was CD8+ T cells from PBMCs, collected at baseline or after one month of anti-PD-1 therapy (not recorded which). The TCR was taken from a human donor with melanoma. The CDR3, as DNA: TGCAGCGTTGAAAGCCAGGGGGAGGTTGACACTGAAGCTTTCTTT. Protein: CSVESQGEVDTEAFF.